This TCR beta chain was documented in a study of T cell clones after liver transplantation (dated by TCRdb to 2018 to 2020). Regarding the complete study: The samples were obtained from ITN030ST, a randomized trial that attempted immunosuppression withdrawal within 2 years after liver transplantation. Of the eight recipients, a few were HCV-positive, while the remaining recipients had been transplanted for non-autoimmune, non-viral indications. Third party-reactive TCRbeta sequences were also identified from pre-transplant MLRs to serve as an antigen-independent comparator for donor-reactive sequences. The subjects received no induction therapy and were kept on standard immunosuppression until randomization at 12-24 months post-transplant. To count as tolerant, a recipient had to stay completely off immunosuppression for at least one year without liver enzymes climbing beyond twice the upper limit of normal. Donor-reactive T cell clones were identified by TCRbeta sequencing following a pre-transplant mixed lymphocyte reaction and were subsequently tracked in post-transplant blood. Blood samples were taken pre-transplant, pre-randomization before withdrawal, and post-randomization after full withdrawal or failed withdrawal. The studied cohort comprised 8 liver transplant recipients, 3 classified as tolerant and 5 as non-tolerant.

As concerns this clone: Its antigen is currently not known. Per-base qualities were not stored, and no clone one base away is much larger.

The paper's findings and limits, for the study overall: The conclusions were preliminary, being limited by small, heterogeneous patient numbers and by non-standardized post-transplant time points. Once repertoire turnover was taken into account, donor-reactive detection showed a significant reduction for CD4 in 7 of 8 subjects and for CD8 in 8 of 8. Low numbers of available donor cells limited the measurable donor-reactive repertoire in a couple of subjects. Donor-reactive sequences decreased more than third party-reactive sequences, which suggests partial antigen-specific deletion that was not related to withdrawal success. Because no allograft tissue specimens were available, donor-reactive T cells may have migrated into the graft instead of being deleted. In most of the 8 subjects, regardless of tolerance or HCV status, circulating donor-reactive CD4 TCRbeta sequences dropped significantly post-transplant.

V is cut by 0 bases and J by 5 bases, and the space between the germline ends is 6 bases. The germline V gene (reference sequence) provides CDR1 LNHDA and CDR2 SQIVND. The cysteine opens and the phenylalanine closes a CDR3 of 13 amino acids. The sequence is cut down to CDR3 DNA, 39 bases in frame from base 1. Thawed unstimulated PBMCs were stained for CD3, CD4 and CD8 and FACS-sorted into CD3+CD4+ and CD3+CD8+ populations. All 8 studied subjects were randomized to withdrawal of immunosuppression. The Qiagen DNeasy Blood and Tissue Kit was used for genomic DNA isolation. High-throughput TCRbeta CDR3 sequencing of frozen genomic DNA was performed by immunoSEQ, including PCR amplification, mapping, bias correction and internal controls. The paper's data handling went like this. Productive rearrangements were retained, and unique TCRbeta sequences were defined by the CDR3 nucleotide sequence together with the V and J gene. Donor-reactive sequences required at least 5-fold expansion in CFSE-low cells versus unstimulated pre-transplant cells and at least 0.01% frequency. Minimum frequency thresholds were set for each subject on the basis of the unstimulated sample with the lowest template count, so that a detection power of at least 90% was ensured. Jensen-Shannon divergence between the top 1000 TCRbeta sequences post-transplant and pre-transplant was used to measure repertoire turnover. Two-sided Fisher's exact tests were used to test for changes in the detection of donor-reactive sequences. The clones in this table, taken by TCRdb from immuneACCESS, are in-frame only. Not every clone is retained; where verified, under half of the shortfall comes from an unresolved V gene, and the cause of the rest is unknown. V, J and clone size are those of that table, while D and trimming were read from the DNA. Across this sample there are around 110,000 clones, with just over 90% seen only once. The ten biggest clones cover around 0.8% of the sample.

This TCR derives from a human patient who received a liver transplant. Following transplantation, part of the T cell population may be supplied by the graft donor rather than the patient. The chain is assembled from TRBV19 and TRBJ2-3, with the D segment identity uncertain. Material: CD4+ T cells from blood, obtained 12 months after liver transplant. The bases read TGTGCCAGTAGTATAGATCTGGAAGATACGCAGTATTTT. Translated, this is CASSIDLEDTQYF.